The next 5 T cell receptor beta chains were all read from a single sample in a study of identical twins. Each CDR3 protein is one row after TCRdb ran MiXCR on the 5' RACE reads. The sample carries 690,000 or so distinct CDR3 sequences, over 8.5% recorded once. These records were also assigned to another study, of yellow fever vaccine responses in identical twins.

Sequenced sample: PBMCs. Receptors were obtained from a woman aged 18 to 35 in good health.

This clonotype was counted a single time. A far larger clone is only one base removed, so a read error is likely. The chain uses TRBV7-2 and TRBJ2-3; perhaps TRBD2 as D (5 bases). Germline values: CDR1 SGHTA, CDR2 FQGNSA. This CDR3 is 13 amino acids long. The CDR3: CASSLPSIDTQYF. CDR3 coding DNA: TGTGCCAGCAGCTTACCTAGCATAGATACGCAGTATTTT.

The sample holds many counts of this clonotype. This chain joins TRBV5-1 and TRBJ1-6, with a tentative D call TRBD1 (6 bases). V was pared by 3 bases and J by 8 bases, with 15 bases between. The length of the CDR3 is 15 residues. CDR1 and CDR2 from the germline V gene are SGHRS and YFSETQ. The CDR3 loop reads CASSWGRPGDSPLHF. CDR3 in DNA: TGCGCCAGCAGCTGGGGACGCCCAGGGGATTCACCCCTCCACTTT.

This clonotype has at least ten counts. J is TRBJ1-3 and V is TRBV7-2; TRBD1 matches 7 bases. The germline CDR1 and CDR2 sequences are SGHTA and FQGNSA. After removal of 4 bases from V and 2 bases from J, the junction contained 5 bases not matched to a gene. The CDR3 length is 15 residues. The CDR3 here is CASSSQGRPGNTIYF. In DNA form, the CDR3 reads TGTGCCAGCAGCTCACAGGGGAGGCCTGGAAACACCATATATTTT.

The chain couples TRBV7-9 to TRBJ2-5; D may be TRBD2 (5 bases). Germline V lookup: CDR1 SEHNR, CDR2 FQNEAQ (reference sequence). The ends were cut back, 0 bases at V and 5 bases at J, with 13 bases in the middle. This CDR3 region has 15 residues. Here the CDR3 DNA reads TGTGCCAGCAGCTTAGCGGGCGGCTCGGGGGAGACCCAGTACTTC. Its translation: CASSLAGGSGETQYF.

The CDR3 DNA reads TGTGCCAGCAGTCGTCCGACTAGCGACTACGAGCAGTACTTC. It codes for CASSRPTSDYEQYF. The rearrangement links TRBV7-9 to TRBJ2-7; 8 bases are shared with TRBD2. This CDR3 is 14 amino acids long. From germline, CDR1 is SEHNR and CDR2 FQNEAQ (reference sequence). Germline trimming cut 6 bases from V and 3 bases from J; bases unmatched to any gene: 7.